This is a list of T cell receptor beta chains from one sample in a study of molecular identifiers for immune sequencing clone quantification. TCRdb reprocessed the PCR reads via MiXCR and lists one record per CDR3 protein. This sample has fewer than 25,000 distinct CDR3 sequences, with 20% to 25% found just once. The specimen sequenced was naive CD8+ T cells from blood, with Jurkat cell RNA spiked in. The receptor source for this set is a human donor in good health. Some libraries in this study had Jurkat cell RNA spiked in. The CDR3 runs from the conserved cysteine through the conserved F or W. Each record gives: clone size, V gene, D gene, J gene, CDR3 protein, CDR3 DNA. The D gene is left open where the match is weak. Size values are once, few and many counts, or a class for expanded clones, and some rows have none.

abundance: many; v_gene: TRBV6-5; d_gene: -; j_gene: TRBJ1-4; CDR3aa: CASSYWRTDEKLFF; CDR3nt: TGTGCCAGCAGTTACTGGCGGACAGATGAAAAACTGTTTTTT
abundance: few; v_gene: TRBV25-1; d_gene: TRBD1; j_gene: TRBJ1-4; CDR3aa: CASSDTDRGGEKLFF; CDR3nt: TGTGCCAGCAGTGACACCGACAGGGGGGGGGAAAAACTGTTTTTT
abundance: many; v_gene: TRBV7-2; d_gene: -; j_gene: TRBJ2-1; CDR3aa: CASSSTGYNEQFF; CDR3nt: TGTGCCAGCAGCTCTACAGGGTACAATGAGCAGTTCTTC
abundance: -; v_gene: TRBV4-3; d_gene: -; j_gene: TRBJ1-5; CDR3aa: CASSQEGWGQDTDTQHF; CDR3nt: TGCGCCAGCAGCCAAGAGGGATGGGGCCAAGACACAGATACGCAGCATTTT
abundance: -; v_gene: TRBV20-1; d_gene: -; j_gene: TRBJ1-6; CDR3aa: CSAVQGRTYNSPLHF; CDR3nt: TGCAGTGCTGTACAAGGACGGACCTATAATTCACCCCTCCACTTT
abundance: medium-sized; v_gene: TRBV19; d_gene: TRBD2; j_gene: TRBJ2-1; CDR3aa: CASSGGLAGVGNEQFF; CDR3nt: TGTGCCAGTAGTGGGGGACTAGCGGGAGTGGGCAATGAGCAGTTCTTC
abundance: medium-sized; v_gene: TRBV10-3; d_gene: -; j_gene: TRBJ2-1; CDR3aa: CAISDGGISYNEQFF; CDR3nt: TGTGCCATCAGTGACGGCGGGATCTCCTACAATGAGCAGTTCTTC
abundance: many; v_gene: TRBV4-3; d_gene: -; j_gene: TRBJ1-1; CDR3aa: CASSQDRYRVGAEAFF; CDR3nt: TGCGCCAGCAGCCAAGATCGGTACAGGGTTGGCGCTGAAGCTTTCTTT
abundance: medium-sized; v_gene: TRBV7-8; d_gene: -; j_gene: TRBJ2-1; CDR3aa: CASSLQEGNEQFF; CDR3nt: TGTGCCAGCAGCCTTCAAGAAGGGAATGAGCAGTTCTTC
abundance: many; v_gene: TRBV27; d_gene: -; j_gene: TRBJ2-7; CDR3aa: CASSLSESYEQYF; CDR3nt: TGTGCCAGCAGTTTATCAGAATCCTACGAGCAGTACTTC
abundance: many; v_gene: TRBV24-1; d_gene: TRBD1; j_gene: TRBJ2-2; CDR3aa: CAPKIADRRNTGELFF; CDR3nt: TGTGCCCCCAAAATCGCGGACAGGAGGAACACCGGGGAGCTGTTTTTT
abundance: medium-sized; v_gene: TRBV9; d_gene: TRBD1; j_gene: TRBJ2-7; CDR3aa: CASSVGDSSYEQYF; CDR3nt: TGTGCCAGCAGCGTCGGGGACAGCTCCTACGAGCAGTACTTC
abundance: -; v_gene: TRBV10-3; d_gene: -; j_gene: TRBJ1-6; CDR3aa: CAISESVRENSPLHF; CDR3nt: TGTGCCATCAGTGAGTCCGTCAGGGAAAATTCACCCCTCCACTTT
abundance: -; v_gene: TRBV18; d_gene: TRBD2; j_gene: TRBJ2-3; CDR3aa: CASSPKILAAVTDTQYF; CDR3nt: TGTGCCAGCTCACCCAAAATACTAGCGGCGGTAACAGATACGCAGTATTTT
abundance: -; v_gene: TRBV28; d_gene: TRBD2; j_gene: TRBJ2-7; CDR3aa: CASSPVGRANEQYF; CDR3nt: TGTGCCAGCAGTCCCGTCGGGAGGGCCAACGAGCAGTACTTC
abundance: many; v_gene: TRBV7-9; d_gene: TRBD1; j_gene: TRBJ1-6; CDR3aa: CASSLVSGGATYNSPLHF; CDR3nt: TGTGCCAGCAGCTTAGTTTCAGGGGGCGCAACCTATAATTCACCCCTCCACTTT
abundance: many; v_gene: TRBV28; d_gene: -; j_gene: TRBJ2-3; CDR3aa: CASSFVLFTQYF; CDR3nt: TGTGCCAGCAGTTTTGTTCTATTTACGCAGTATTTT
abundance: many; v_gene: TRBV7-9; d_gene: -; j_gene: TRBJ2-5; CDR3aa: CASSTRRAETQYF; CDR3nt: TGTGCCAGCAGCACCCGCCGGGCGGAGACCCAGTACTTC
abundance: many; v_gene: TRBV20-1; d_gene: -; j_gene: TRBJ1-2; CDR3aa: CSAEEAPRKRNGYTF; CDR3nt: TGCAGTGCCGAAGAAGCCCCCCGGAAAAGGAATGGCTACACCTTC
abundance: many; v_gene: TRBV7-2; d_gene: TRBD1; j_gene: TRBJ2-4; CDR3aa: CASSLEPGQLNIQYF; CDR3nt: TGTGCCAGCAGCTTAGAACCGGGACAGCTAAACATTCAGTACTTC
abundance: medium-sized; v_gene: TRBV28; d_gene: TRBD1; j_gene: TRBJ1-2; CDR3aa: CASSSLSRDRGAYGYTF; CDR3nt: TGTGCCAGCAGTTCCCTGTCCCGGGACAGGGGGGCCTATGGCTACACCTTC
abundance: medium-sized; v_gene: TRBV21-1; d_gene: -; j_gene: TRBJ2-7; CDR3aa: CASSGRTAQDSYEQYF; CDR3nt: TGTGCCAGCAGCGGACGGACAGCCCAAGACTCCTACGAGCAGTACTTC
abundance: many; v_gene: TRBV3-1; d_gene: TRBD2; j_gene: TRBJ2-6; CDR3aa: CASSLGLAGVGANVLTF; CDR3nt: TGTGCCAGCAGCCTGGGGCTAGCGGGAGTTGGGGCCAACGTCCTGACTTTC
abundance: few; v_gene: TRBV5-1; d_gene: -; j_gene: TRBJ2-7; CDR3aa: CASSLQGPSSYEQYF; CDR3nt: TGCGCCAGCAGCTTACAGGGTCCCAGCTCCTACGAGCAGTACTTC
abundance: -; v_gene: TRBV14; d_gene: -; j_gene: TRBJ2-1; CDR3aa: CASSLWTGNEQFF; CDR3nt: TGTGCCAGCAGCCTTTGGACGGGGAATGAGCAGTTCTTC
abundance: many; v_gene: TRBV19; d_gene: -; j_gene: TRBJ2-7; CDR3aa: CASSIVSGDEQYF; CDR3nt: TGTGCCAGTAGTATAGTTTCCGGGGACGAGCAGTACTTC
abundance: many; v_gene: TRBV3-1; d_gene: TRBD2; j_gene: TRBJ2-7; CDR3aa: CASSQDLPWGGRLYEQYF; CDR3nt: TGTGCCAGCAGCCAAGACCTGCCTTGGGGCGGGAGGCTTTACGAGCAGTACTTC
abundance: many; v_gene: TRBV9; d_gene: TRBD2; j_gene: TRBJ2-1; CDR3aa: CASSVSGRDFNEQFF; CDR3nt: TGTGCCAGCAGCGTTAGCGGGAGGGATTTCAATGAGCAGTTCTTC
abundance: -; v_gene: TRBV11-2; d_gene: TRBD2; j_gene: TRBJ2-7; CDR3aa: CASSLEESGRPYEQYF; CDR3nt: TGTGCCAGCAGCTTAGAAGAGAGCGGGAGACCCTACGAGCAGTACTTC
abundance: many; v_gene: TRBV28; d_gene: -; j_gene: TRBJ1-1; CDR3aa: CASSYLTRVNTEAFF; CDR3nt: TGTGCCAGCAGCTACCTGACCAGAGTGAACACTGAAGCTTTCTTT
abundance: few; v_gene: TRBV11-3; d_gene: TRBD2; j_gene: TRBJ2-1; CDR3aa: CASSLLGGALNEQFF; CDR3nt: TGTGCCAGCAGCTTACTCGGGGGGGCGCTTAATGAGCAGTTCTTC
abundance: medium-sized; v_gene: TRBV4-1; d_gene: -; j_gene: TRBJ1-4; CDR3aa: CASSQPGATNEKLFF; CDR3nt: TGCGCCAGCAGCCAGCCAGGGGCAACTAATGAAAAACTGTTTTTT
abundance: -; v_gene: TRBV7-9; d_gene: -; j_gene: TRBJ2-1; CDR3aa: CASSLSSVGSSYNEQFF; CDR3nt: TGTGCCAGCAGCTTGTCCTCCGTTGGAAGCTCCTACAATGAGCAGTTCTTC
abundance: few; v_gene: TRBV9; d_gene: -; j_gene: TRBJ2-7; CDR3aa: CASSVGTYEQYF; CDR3nt: TGTGCCAGCAGCGTAGGGACCTACGAGCAGTACTTC
abundance: many; v_gene: TRBV5-1; d_gene: TRBD1; j_gene: TRBJ2-3; CDR3aa: CASRRGQGAADTQYF; CDR3nt: TGCGCCAGCAGAAGGGGACAGGGGGCGGCAGATACGCAGTATTTT
abundance: few; v_gene: TRBV20-1; d_gene: -; j_gene: TRBJ2-4; CDR3aa: CSARTTARAKNIQYF; CDR3nt: TGCAGTGCTAGAACAACGGCGCGAGCCAAAAACATTCAGTACTTC
abundance: many; v_gene: TRBV12-3/TRBV12-4; d_gene: -; j_gene: TRBJ1-6; CDR3aa: CASSLAPGWSSPLHF; CDR3nt: TGTGCCAGCAGTTTAGCGCCAGGCTGGTCTTCACCCCTCCACTTT
abundance: many; v_gene: TRBV5-1; d_gene: TRBD1; j_gene: TRBJ2-7; CDR3aa: CASSPWTGSSYEQYF; CDR3nt: TGCGCCAGCAGCCCATGGACAGGTAGCTCCTACGAGCAGTACTTC
abundance: -; v_gene: TRBV28; d_gene: -; j_gene: TRBJ1-2; CDR3aa: CASSFGGRVGYTF; CDR3nt: TGTGCCAGCAGTTTCGGGGGGCGGGTTGGCTACACCTTC
abundance: many; v_gene: TRBV27; d_gene: -; j_gene: TRBJ2-7; CDR3aa: CASLSGAGPTYEQYF; CDR3nt: TGTGCCAGCCTTTCGGGTGCGGGACCGACCTACGAGCAGTACTTC
abundance: -; v_gene: TRBV28; d_gene: -; j_gene: TRBJ1-6; CDR3aa: CASSAAADNSPLHF; CDR3nt: TGTGCCAGCAGTGCGGCGGCGGATAATTCACCCCTCCACTTT
abundance: many; v_gene: TRBV27; d_gene: -; j_gene: TRBJ2-7; CDR3aa: CASSWSAATSEQYF; CDR3nt: TGTGCCAGCAGTTGGAGCGCGGCCACGAGCGAGCAGTACTTC
abundance: many; v_gene: TRBV11-1; d_gene: -; j_gene: TRBJ2-7; CDR3aa: CASSSRADYEQYF; CDR3nt: TGTGCCAGCAGCTCTAGGGCGGATTACGAGCAGTACTTC
abundance: many; v_gene: TRBV12-3/TRBV12-4; d_gene: TRBD1; j_gene: TRBJ1-4; CDR3aa: CASNSRQGGEKLFF; CDR3nt: TGTGCCAGCAATTCTCGACAGGGGGGTGAAAAACTGTTTTTT
abundance: many; v_gene: TRBV6-2/TRBV6-3; d_gene: -; j_gene: TRBJ2-5; CDR3aa: CASSQTAGLETQYF; CDR3nt: TGTGCCAGCAGTCAAACCGCAGGGTTGGAGACCCAGTACTTC
abundance: medium-sized; v_gene: TRBV9; d_gene: -; j_gene: TRBJ1-4; CDR3aa: CASSLRGGRSEKLFF; CDR3nt: TGTGCCAGCAGCCTCCGCGGCGGGAGGAGTGAAAAACTGTTTTTT
abundance: medium-sized; v_gene: TRBV5-1; d_gene: -; j_gene: TRBJ2-7; CDR3aa: CASSFRDTLPYEQYF; CDR3nt: TGCGCCAGCAGCTTCCGGGACACGCTCCCCTACGAGCAGTACTTC
abundance: medium-sized; v_gene: TRBV7-6; d_gene: TRBD1; j_gene: TRBJ2-7; CDR3aa: CASSLADREQYF; CDR3nt: TGTGCCAGCAGCTTAGCGGACAGGGAGCAGTACTTC
abundance: -; v_gene: TRBV28; d_gene: -; j_gene: TRBJ2-5; CDR3aa: CASNLLAGVKAQYF; CDR3nt: TGTGCCAGCAATCTCCTTGCCGGCGTAAAGGCCCAGTACTTC
abundance: many; v_gene: TRBV29-1; d_gene: TRBD2; j_gene: TRBJ2-3; CDR3aa: CSVEPGTSLTDTQYF; CDR3nt: TGCAGCGTTGAACCCGGGACTAGTCTAACAGATACGCAGTATTTT
abundance: many; v_gene: TRBV4-2; d_gene: -; j_gene: TRBJ2-5; CDR3aa: CASSQERTWETQYF; CDR3nt: TGTGCCAGCAGCCAAGAAAGAACTTGGGAGACCCAGTACTTC
abundance: many; v_gene: TRBV25-1; d_gene: -; j_gene: TRBJ2-1; CDR3aa: CASSAPGPSYNEQFF; CDR3nt: TGTGCCAGCAGTGCTCCAGGACCTTCGTACAATGAGCAGTTCTTC